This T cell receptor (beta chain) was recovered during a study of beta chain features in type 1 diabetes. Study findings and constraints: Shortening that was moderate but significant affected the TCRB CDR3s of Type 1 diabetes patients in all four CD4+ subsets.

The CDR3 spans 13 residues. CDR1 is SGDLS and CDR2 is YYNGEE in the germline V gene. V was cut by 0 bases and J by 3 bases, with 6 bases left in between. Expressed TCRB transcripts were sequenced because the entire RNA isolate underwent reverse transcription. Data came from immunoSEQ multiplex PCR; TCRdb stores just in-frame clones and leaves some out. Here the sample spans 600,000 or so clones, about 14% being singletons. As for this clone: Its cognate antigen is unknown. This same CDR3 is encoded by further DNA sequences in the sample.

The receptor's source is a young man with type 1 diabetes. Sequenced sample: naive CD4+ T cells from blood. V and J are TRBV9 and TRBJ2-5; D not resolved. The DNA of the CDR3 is TGTGCCAGCAGCGTAGGAAGGGAAGAGACCCAGTACTTC. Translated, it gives CASSVGREETQYF.